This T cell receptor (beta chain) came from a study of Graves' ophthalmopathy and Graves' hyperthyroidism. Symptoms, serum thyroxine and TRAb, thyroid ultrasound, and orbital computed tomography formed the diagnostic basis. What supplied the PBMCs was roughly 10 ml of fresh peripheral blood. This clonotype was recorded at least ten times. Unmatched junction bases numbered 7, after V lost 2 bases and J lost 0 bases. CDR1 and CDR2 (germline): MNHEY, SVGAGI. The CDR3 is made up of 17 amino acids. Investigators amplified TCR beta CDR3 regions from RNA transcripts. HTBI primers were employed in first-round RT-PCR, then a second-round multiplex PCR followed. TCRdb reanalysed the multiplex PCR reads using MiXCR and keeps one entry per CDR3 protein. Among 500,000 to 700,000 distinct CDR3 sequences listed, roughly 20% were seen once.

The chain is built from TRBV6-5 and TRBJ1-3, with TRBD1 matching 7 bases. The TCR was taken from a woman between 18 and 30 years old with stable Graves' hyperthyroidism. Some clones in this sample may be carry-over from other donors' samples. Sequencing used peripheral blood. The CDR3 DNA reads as TGTGCCAGCAGTTACGAAGGGGGACAGAACTCTGGAAACACCATATATTTT. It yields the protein CASSYEGGQNSGNTIYF.